This T cell receptor beta chain originates from a study of T cell repertoires in cytomegalovirus infection. In the study overall: From public TCR beta signatures came an indication of both CMV infection and matching HLA type. Points from the study as a whole: Ex vivo responses were dominated by HLA-C-restricted CMV-specific TCR beta clonotypes. Carriers of CMV and the relevant HLA type were discriminated by public TCR beta frequency.

Trimming pared 4 bases from V and 1 base from J, leaving 13 bases between. Germline V CDR1 and CDR2: SGHVS, FNYEAQ. The CDR3 contains 15 residues. This clonotype was seen repeatedly, ten times or more. Its matching antigen is unknown. TCRdb ran MiXCR on the reads and lists one entry per CDR3 protein. The repertoire has around 630,000 distinct CDR3 sequences, approximately 25% of them found once; the top ten carry under 8.5%. The chain carries TRBV7-6 and TRBJ2-5; D is perhaps TRBD1 (5 bases). This clonotype originated in a human donor in good health (CMV status not recorded). Some clones in this sample may be carry-over from other donors' samples. Specimen: CD8+ T cells from PBMCs. The CDR3 sequence: CASSSIDRPQETQYF. CDR3 nucleotides: TGTGCCAGCAGCTCAATAGACAGACCCCAAGAGACCCAGTACTTC.